The entry below gives a single T cell receptor (beta chain) sequence along with its context. Its antigen is not identified. The source of the sample is a study of cytomegalovirus exposure and HLA in healthy donors. This table comes from immunoSEQ multiplex PCR, and its TCRdb copy is limited to in-frame clones, with some not included. The table records fewer than 400,000 clones, 75% to 90% of them present only once. Points from the study as a whole: Reported results showed that the classifier diagnosed cytomegalovirus status with high specificity and sensitivity. Cytomegalovirus association was assigned to more than 150 TCR beta chains.

The V gene end was trimmed by 2 bases and the J gene end by 2 bases; junction bases not matched to a gene: 12. CDR3 length equals 18 residues. CDR1 MNHEY and CDR2 SMNVEV come from the germline V gene (reference sequence). This chain joins TRBV27 and TRBJ2-1; 7 bases agree with TRBD2. Sequencing input: PBMCs. The receptor's source is a woman younger than 30 in good health and CMV-seronegative. The CDR3 here is CASSLKRPLAAPYNEQFF. The CDR3 region has the DNA TGTGCCAGCAGTTTAAAAAGACCCCTAGCGGCCCCCTACAATGAGCAGTTCTTC.